This T cell receptor beta chain emerged from a study of T-cell reconstitution after alpha-beta-depleted transplantation in children. During its preparation, the TCRbeta library received unique molecular identifiers. In TCRdb, the PCR reads were re-called with MiXCR into one record per CDR3 protein. This table has around 440,000 distinct CDR3 sequences, roughly 17% appearing once. The CDR3 sequence is 13 residues long. Germline V gene sequence: CDR1 SGHTA, CDR2 FQGNSA. Trimming took off 1 base at V and 4 bases at J, with 7 bases between the two ends. The receptor's source is a boy under three years old who had a stem cell transplant for Wiskott-Aldrich syndrome, so the T cells may come from the graft donor. The input for sequencing was PBMCs, mostly from graft donor cells, taken 360 days after TCRalphabeta/CD19-depleted stem cell transplant. The V gene is TRBV7-2, the J gene TRBJ1-2; D uncertain. The CDR3 bases are TGTGCCAGCAGCTTAGAGGGCACCTATGGCTACACCTTC. It is translated as CASSLEGTYGYTF.